Listed here are 14 T cell receptor beta chains from one sample, sequenced in a study of blood T cell repertoires in COVID-19. The assay was immunoSEQ multiplex PCR, and TCRdb's table has in-frame clones only and misses some. Among 280,000 or so clones, approximately 83% were seen once, and the ten largest hold around 10%. Specimen: peripheral blood. The receptors shown here come from a woman in her fifties or sixties who had recovered from COVID-19.

This clone was counted a single time. The CDR3 DNA reads as TGTGCCAGCAGTTTAAAGGCAGGTTTAACCCCCGTAAATTCACCCCTCCACTTT. Its translation is CASSLKAGLTPVNSPLHF. This sequence joins TRBV28 and TRBJ1-6, with D unclear. There are 18 residues in the CDR3. Trimming shortened V by 2 bases and J by 7 bases, and 21 bases separated the two germline ends. The germline V gene has CDR1 MDHEN and CDR2 SYDVKM. Supplemented by reference TRBV28 and TRBJ1-6, the full variable domain reads DVKVTQSSRYLVKRTGEKVFLECVQDMDHENMFWYRQDPGLGLRLIYFSYDVKMKEKGDIPEGYSVSREKKERFSLILESASTNQTSMYLCASSLKAGLTPVNSPLHFGNGTRLTVT.

This clone was observed once. V is TRBV7-9 and J is TRBJ2-7, with 9 nucleotides matching TRBD1. The germline gives CDR1 SEHNR, CDR2 FQNEAQ (reference sequence). V shed 6 bases and J 5 bases; nucleotides not matched to a gene: 8. The CDR3 extends over 14 amino acids. The CDR3 nucleotides read TGTGCCAGCAGGGTGGGGACAGGGAGTAACGAGCAGTACTTC. The encoded protein is CASRVGTGSNEQYF.

This clone has just one count. The chain carries TRBV11-3 and TRBJ2-5; tentative D call: TRBD2 (6 bases). V was pared by 4 bases and J by 5 bases, with 8 bases between. From germline, CDR1 is SGHNT and CDR2 YENEEA. This CDR3 has 12 amino acids. CDR3 residues: CASSSREETQYF. The CDR3 region has the DNA TGTGCCAGCAGCTCCCGGGAGGAGACCCAGTACTTC. Based on the CDR3 plus reference TRBV11-3 and TRBJ2-5, the full variable domain is EAGVVQSPRYKIIEKKQPVAFWCNPISGHNTLYWYLQNLGQGPELLIRYENEEAVDDSQLPKDRFSAERLKGVDSTLKIQPAELGDSAVYLCASSSREETQYFGPGTRLLVL.

This chain connects TRBV6-5 to TRBJ2-7; 9 bases match TRBD2. From germline, CDR1 is MNHEY and CDR2 SVGAGI. This CDR3 region has 14 residues. With 7 bases clipped from V and 3 bases from J, the junction kept 7 bases outside the gene matches. CDR3 loop: CASTLAGPLYEQYF. The CDR3 region has the DNA TGTGCCAGCACCCTAGCGGGGCCCCTCTACGAGCAGTACTTC.

The rearrangement links TRBV5-1 to TRBJ1-2, with a possible D match to TRBD1 (5 bases). Germline loops: CDR1 SGHRS, CDR2 YFSETQ. Trimming left V 0 bases short and J 4 bases short, with 7 bases between. CDR3 length equals 13 residues. DNA for the CDR3: TGCGCCAGCAGCTTGGGCGGGGGCTATGGCTACACCTTC. This encodes CASSLGGGYGYTF.

This chain uses TRBV24-1 with TRBJ2-7; 11 bases fit TRBD2. Trimming at V came to 3 bases and at J to 0 bases, leaving 3 bases not matched to a gene. The germline V gene has CDR1 KGHDR and CDR2 SFDVKD. CDR3 length: 16 amino acids. CDR3 DNA sequence: TGTGCCACCAGTGATCCTAGCGGGAGGAGCTCCTACGAGCAGTACTTC. Its translation: CATSDPSGRSSYEQYF.

This chain uses TRBV29-1 with TRBJ2-1; 7 bases are a match to TRBD2. This CDR3 spans 13 amino acids. CDR1 and CDR2 (germline): SQVTM, ANQGSEA. V gave up 4 bases and J gave up 6 bases; unmatched junction bases: 6. The CDR3: CSVARTRGNEQFF. In DNA, the CDR3 is TGCAGCGTTGCGCGGACTAGAGGCAATGAGCAGTTCTTC.

This chain connects TRBV19 to TRBJ1-5; D is perhaps TRBD1 (5 bases). The ends were cut back, 3 bases at V and 4 bases at J, with 16 bases in the middle. Germline CDR1 is LNHDA and CDR2 is SQIVND (reference sequence). The CDR3 runs to 16 residues. The CDR3 reads CASSMRAAGGNQPQHF. The CDR3, as DNA: TGTGCCAGTAGTATGAGGGCGGCCGGGGGGAATCAGCCCCAGCATTTT.

The chain has TRBV15 and TRBJ2-3; TRBD2 aligns across 8 bases. Germline lookup yields CDR1 LNHNV and CDR2 YYDKDF (reference sequence). Trimming removed 0 bases from V and 2 bases from J; junction bases left unmatched: 4. CDR3 length equals 16 residues. In DNA form, the CDR3 reads TGTGCCACCAGCAGAGAGGGACTAGTGGTCACAGATACGCAGTATTTT. Protein: CATSREGLVVTDTQYF. Combining the CDR3 with reference TRBV15 and TRBJ2-3 gives the whole variable domain DAMVIQNPRYQVTQFGKPVTLSCSQTLNHNVMYWYQQKSSQAPKLLFHYYDKDFNNEADTPDNFQSRRPNTSFCFLDIRSPGLGDTAMYLCATSREGLVVTDTQYFGPGTRLTVL.

The chain combines TRBV19 with TRBJ2-1, with TRBD1 matching over 9 bases. V lost 4 bases, J lost 4 bases, and 5 bases stayed unmatched. CDR3 length equals 15 residues. Germline-derived CDR1 and CDR2 are LNHDA and SQIVND (reference sequence). The CDR3 here is CASSTNRGQYNEQFF. The CDR3 nucleotides read TGTGCCAGTAGTACCAACAGGGGGCAATACAATGAGCAGTTCTTC. Complete variable domain (other parts from reference TRBV19 and TRBJ2-1): DGGITQSPKYLFRKEGQNVTLSCEQNLNHDAMYWYRQDPGQGLRLIYYSQIVNDFQKGDIAEGYSVSREKKESFPLTVTSAQKNPTAFYLCASSTNRGQYNEQFFGPGTRLTVL.

The chain joins TRBV27 to TRBJ2-2; tentative D call: TRBD1 (6 bases). The CDR3 is 19 residues long. Germline CDR1 is MNHEY and CDR2 is SMNVEV (reference sequence). V gave up 8 bases and J gave up 2 bases, with 27 bases separating them. CDR3 coding DNA: TGTGCCAGCGGAAAAATTATACAGAGGGTGGGGGCCAACACCGGGGAGCTGTTTTTT. It specifies CASGKIIQRVGANTGELFF.

The chain links TRBV7-3 to TRBJ2-1; 9 bases map to TRBD2. The junction had 3 bases not matched to a gene; V was cut back by 10 bases and J by 5 bases. The CDR3 is 12 residues long. Germline V gene sequence: CDR1 SGHTA, CDR2 FQGTGA. This chain's CDR3 is CANRLADNEQFF. The CDR3 DNA is TGTGCCAATAGACTAGCGGACAATGAGCAGTTCTTC.

The rearrangement uses TRBV9 and TRBJ2-1; 8 nucleotides match TRBD1. Per germline, CDR1 SGDLS and CDR2 YYNGEE. The CDR3 consists of 15 residues. V trimming: 1 base; J trimming: 4 bases; junction bases outside the gene matches: 4. CDR3 region: CASSVLDRAYNEQFF. The DNA of the CDR3 is TGTGCCAGCAGCGTATTGGACAGGGCATACAATGAGCAGTTCTTC. Variable domain in full (rest from reference TRBV9 and TRBJ2-1): DSGVTQTPKHLITATGQRVTLRCSPRSGDLSVYWYQQSLDQGLQFLIQYYNGEERAKGNILERFSAQQFPDLHSELNLSSLELGDSALYFCASSVLDRAYNEQFFGPGTRLTVL.

The chain uses TRBV5-1 and TRBJ1-1; TRBD1 might be the D (5 bases). Germline assignment: CDR1 SGHRS and CDR2 YFSETQ. The CDR3 loop spans 14 amino acids. V dropped 4 bases and J dropped 4 bases, with 14 bases sitting between them. The CDR3 coding sequence is TGCGCCAGCAGCCTTGGGACTCCCCGCACTGAAGCTTTCTTT. Its protein is CASSLGTPRTEAFF.